Listed below are T cell receptor beta chains from one sample, sequenced in a study of T cell changes during pregnancy in multiple sclerosis. Libraries were prepared by immunoSEQ multiplex PCR; TCRdb keeps only in-frame clonotypes and omits some of them. Of around 72,000 clones detected, 90% to 95% appear once; the ten largest clones hold approximately 2.1%. This sample comprised peripheral blood, obtained in the second trimester of pregnancy. The receptors here all came from a female donor in good health, enrolled as a control in a pregnancy study. The CDR3 runs from the conserved cysteine through the conserved F or W. A D gene is named only where the DNA matches it firmly. Some rows have no size entry. The others give once, few or many, or a class for an expanded clone.

>NA|TRBJ1-1|TRBV6-4|NA
CASSPGLNTEAFF
TGTGCCAGCAGTCCAGGGTTGAACACTGAAGCTTTCTTT
>TRBD2|TRBJ2-2|TRBV4-3|NA
CASSQDRGDTGELFF
TGCGCCAGCAGCCAAGATCGGGGGGACACCGGGGAGCTGTTTTTT
>NA|TRBJ1-3|TRBV7-8|NA
CASISTGFSLGNTIYF
TGTGCCAGCATCAGTACAGGGTTCTCCTTAGGAAACACCATATATTTT
>TRBD2|TRBJ2-3|TRBV19|NA
CASSIGLAVTDTQYF
TGTGCCAGTAGTATCGGGCTAGCGGTCACAGATACGCAGTATTTT
>NA|TRBJ1-5|TRBV28|NA
CASSLYRGDNNQPQHF
TGTGCCAGCAGTTTATATAGAGGGGACAACAATCAGCCCCAGCATTTT
>TRBD1|TRBJ2-1|TRBV28|NA
CASSSSRTGLDEQFF
TGTGCCAGCAGTTCCTCGCGGACAGGTTTGGATGAGCAGTTCTTC
>TRBD2|TRBJ2-4|TRBV13|NA
CASSLSGGRRDIQYF
TGTGCCAGCAGCCTTAGCGGGGGGAGGAGGGACATTCAGTACTTC
>NA|TRBJ2-5|TRBV11-2|NA
CASSSRVETQYF
TGTGCCAGCAGCTCCAGGGTCGAGACCCAGTACTTC
>TRBD2|TRBJ2-3|TRBV4-3|once
CASSRKRGAASTDTQYF
TGCGCCAGCAGCCGTAAGCGGGGGGCTGCTAGCACAGATACGCAGTATTTT
>NA|TRBJ2-7|TRBV30|NA
CAWRGLEEQYF
TGTGCCTGGAGAGGCCTGGAGGAGCAGTACTTC
>NA|TRBJ2-7|TRBV7-2|NA
CASSPGQPWYEQYF
TGTGCCAGCAGCCCCGGACAGCCTTGGTACGAGCAGTACTTC
>NA|TRBJ1-4|TRBV29-1|few
CSVASMEKLFF
TGCAGCGTTGCTAGTATGGAAAAACTGTTTTTT
>NA|TRBJ1-2|TRBV4-3|NA
CASSQEAHYGYTF
TGCGCCAGCAGCCAAGAGGCCCACTATGGCTACACCTTC
>NA|TRBJ2-7|TRBV25-1|NA
CASSETRVPNYEQYF
TGTGCCAGCAGTGAGACCAGGGTTCCCAACTACGAGCAGTACTTC
>TRBD2|TRBJ2-3|TRBV7-2|NA
CASSDLAGTQYF
TGTGCCAGCAGCGACCTAGCGGGAACGCAGTATTTT
>TRBD1|TRBJ2-1|TRBV27|NA
CASSSMGQGINNEQFF
TGTGCCAGCAGTTCCATGGGACAGGGGATAAACAATGAGCAGTTCTTC
>NA|TRBJ1-5|TRBV5-4|NA
CASSFGNQPQHF
TGTGCCAGCAGCTTCGGCAATCAGCCCCAGCATTTT
>TRBD2|TRBJ2-3|TRBV4-2|once
CASSQDIGGTSGDTQYF
TGTGCCAGCAGCCAAGATATAGGTGGGACTAGCGGAGATACGCAGTATTTT
>NA|TRBJ1-1|TRBV30|NA
CAWAQGKNTEAFF
TGTGCCTGGGCCCAGGGTAAGAACACTGAAGCTTTCTTT
>NA|TRBJ1-5|TRBV5-5|NA
CASSALISSNQPQHF
TGTGCCAGCAGCGCACTCATTTCTAGCAATCAGCCCCAGCATTTT